This TCR beta chain was retrieved from a study of T cell responses to AZD1222 COVID-19 vaccine. V lost 5 bases and J lost 9, with 20 bases in between. Germline CDR1 reads WSHSY; CDR2 reads SAAADI. There are 15 residues in the CDR3. Notes on this clone: Its antigen is undetermined.

Assay: immunoSEQ multiplex PCR; the TCRdb copy retains only in-frame clones and omits some. The sample lists 150,000 or so clones; roughly nine tenths were seen once. Findings of the study overall: There were repertoire samples only from the period after the peak T cell response. Two AZD1222 doses significantly raised spike-specific TCR breadth and depth over controls. Across spike, vaccine-associated CD4 TCRs were found, dominant at 160-218 and 743-854. Among spike-specific TCRs, nearly half reportedly target unmutated variant regions.

The clonotype originates from an adult in good health. The sample here was peripheral blood, taken on day 0 of AZD1222 vaccination. This chain uses TRBV10-2 with TRBJ2-1; D possibly corresponds to TRBD1 (5 bases). CDR3 sequence reads: CASSLDSIGTGEQFF. The CDR3 DNA reads as TGCGCCAGCAGTCTCGACAGCATAGGAACGGGTGAGCAGTTCTTC.